This T cell receptor (beta chain) is from a study of human versus mouse CDR3 diversity and MHC coevolution. Study at large: Valid reads per sample ranged from 0.6 x 10^7 to 1.6 x 10^7.

Naive CD4 T cells, CD45RO-negative and CD62L-positive, were flow-sorted from PBMCs. This CDR3 comprises 14 residues. V lost 6 bases and J lost 7; bases outside the gene matches: 12. The germline V gene encodes CDR1 MNHEY and CDR2 SMNVEV (reference sequence). Profiling relied on immunoSEQ multiplex PCR, and the TCRdb table lists in-frame clones only, not all of them. The sample has about 60,000 clones, just under 95% seen once. The source is a person between 55 and 69 years old in good health. Sequenced: naive CD4+ T cells from blood. As for subset: CD45RO-negative CD62L-positive naive CD4 T cells. The gene calls are TRBV27 and TRBJ2-7; TRBD1 matches 7 bases. The CDR3 region has the DNA TGTGCCAGCAGCAGGGACAGTGGGGCGAGGGAGCAGTACTTC. This gives the protein CASSRDSGAREQYF.